This TCR beta chain was sequenced in a study of T cells in Graves' hyperthyroidism and ophthalmopathy (dated by TCRdb to about 2019). With respect to the entire study: Peripheral blood was sampled at the time of initial diagnosis, prior to any treatment. To identify TCR V-J signatures that set the groups apart, the researchers used a discovery cohort of more than 95 patients, made up of 40 to 45 with Graves' ophthalmopathy and some 56 with stable Graves' hyperthyroidism. Whether ophthalmopathy could be predicted prospectively was tested in an independent validation cohort made up of roughly 19 hyperthyroidism patients plus 17 patients who later progressed to ophthalmopathy. The approximately 90 discovery patients were divided at random into training and test sets in a 7:3 ratio. In roughly six Graves' hyperthyroidism patients, the study also compared T-cell repertoires from thyroid tissue with T-cell repertoires from blood. Following sampling, methimazole starting at 30 mg daily was given to hyperthyroidism patients, and high-dose intravenous methylprednisolone was given to ophthalmopathy patients. The paper describes TCR Vbeta CDR3 sequencing of around 130 peripheral blood samples, made up of about 40 ophthalmopathy patients, 70 to 75 hyperthyroidism patients and roughly 17 progressor patients. The research as a whole found: A 13 V-J signature model separated ophthalmopathy from stable hyperthyroidism, with approximately 87% sensitivity and 81.08% specificity in cross-validation and 80%/75% in testing. In validation, the model predicted progression to ophthalmopathy with 65% to 71% sensitivity and about 72% specificity, a median of 6.5 months before onset. No statistical method was used to fix the sample size in advance, and group allocation was not hidden from the investigators. Most expanded thyroid clonotypes (frequency above 0.001) were also detected in blood, suggesting blood repertoires may reflect thyroid immune responses.

Hyperthyroidism patients were newly diagnosed, had a disease duration of under 2 months, and were aged 18 to 65 years. The study excluded patients with uncontrolled infections, other autoimmune diseases, pregnancy or lactation. Clinical symptoms, serum thyroxine and TRAb, thyroid ultrasound, and orbital computed tomography formed the basis for the diagnoses. For progressor patients, blood was drawn at the first diagnosis of hyperthyroidism, before any ophthalmopathy symptoms had appeared. PBMCs were isolated from approximately 10 ml of fresh peripheral blood by Ficoll-Paque density gradient centrifugation. Progressor patients were defined as those initially diagnosed with Graves' hyperthyroidism in whom ophthalmopathy developed during follow-up. Total RNA was extracted using Trizol reagent, and RNA quality was assessed on an Agilent 2100 Bioanalyzer. About this clonotype itself: Its antigen is unknown. A much larger clone lies one base from this, so it may be a read error.

CDR1 and CDR2 are drawn from the germline V gene: SGHNT, YENEEA. The CDR3, from cysteine to phenylalanine, totals 13 residues. CDR3 DNA only is kept here, 39 bases in frame from base 1. Amplification of TCR beta CDR3 regions was carried out from RNA transcripts. A first-round RT-PCR of the TCR CDR3 used the HTBI primer set with the Qiagen OneStep RT-PCR kit. A second multiplex PCR round built the libraries, followed by size selection and purification. Paired-end sequencing of the libraries was performed with 100 bp reads on an Illumina HiSeq2000. The published analysis was carried out like this. Raw data were processed with SOAPnuke, discarding reads with adapters, uncalled bases, mean Phred below 15, or no exact constant-primer or identifier match. High-quality paired reads were merged with COPE v1.2.5, and unique nucleotide sequences were defined as clonotypes. MiTCR v1.1 was used to align clonotypes to the IMGT TRBV, TRBD and TRBJ reference segments. Only V-J combinations with frequency above 0.0001, covering 99.2% of repertoires, were analysed. A TCS score was defined as the ratio of F50 (clonal expansion) to E x V (chaos), with BLOSUM62-based TCRdist applied between CDR3 peptides within each V-J. Welch's t-statistics and random forest reduced some 510 V-J features to about 12, which were used in a naive Bayes classifier (R e1071). TCRdb trimmed the raw reads at Q25, called clones with MiXCR and kept productive beta chains. Rows with one shared CDR3 protein collapse into an entry with the most common genes and DNA. TCRdb, not the authors, supplied the V and J calls. The sample contains approximately 620,000 distinct CDR3 sequences, approximately 14% of them found a single time. The ten largest clones take up roughly 5.7% of the sample.

The source of this sequence is a woman under 40 with Graves' hyperthyroidism that later progressed to Graves' ophthalmopathy. The specimen was blood. This receptor chain uses TRBV11-3 and TRBJ1-4; the central 7 bases match TRBD1. In nucleotide form, the sequence is TGTGCCAGCGCGCGAACAGGGGATGAAAAACTGGTTTTT. It translates as CASARTGDEKLVF.